This entry lists 27 T cell receptor beta chains sequenced from one sample in a study of regulatory T cells in long-lasting Graves disease. The sample's time point: newly diagnosed GD, antithyroid drugs for less than 3 months. TCR sequences were obtained from RNA taken from PBMCs. The authors built TCR beta libraries using iRepertoire HTBI primers and Arm-PCR of CDR3 regions. TCRdb called the multiplex PCR reads again in MiXCR, with one record for every CDR3 protein. The data hold 620,000 or so distinct CDR3 sequences, with 16% observed a single time. These same records also appear under a second study, on T cells in Graves' hyperthyroidism and ophthalmopathy.

This material consisted of peripheral blood mononuclear cells (PBMCs), taken at new diagnosis, from a patient treated with antithyroid drugs. All receptors come from a woman in her twenties or thirties with Graves disease.

This clonotype was seen more than once but under ten times. The gene calls are TRBV3-1 and TRBJ2-3; no clear D gene. CDR1 and CDR2 (germline): LGHDT, YNNKEL (reference sequence). This CDR3 region has 15 residues. V was pared by 4 bases and J by 6 bases, with 17 bases between. CDR3 sequence: CASSPSPAVTDTQYF. The CDR3 bases are TGTGCCAGCAGCCCGTCCCCCGCGGTCACGGATACGCAGTATTTT.

This clonotype came up many times. V gene TRBV28 combines with J gene TRBJ2-5; 9 bases map to TRBD1. CDR3 size: 16 residues. Germline-derived CDR1 and CDR2 are MDHEN and SYDVKM. V lost 3 bases to trimming and J lost 5 bases; unmatched junction nucleotides: 10. The CDR3 spells CASSFPSDRGEETQYF. CDR3 DNA: TGTGCCAGCAGTTTCCCCTCGGACAGGGGAGAGGAGACCCAGTACTTC.

The chain couples TRBV7-2 to TRBJ1-3; possible D gene TRBD1, 5 bases. Between the trimmed V and J ends, which lost 2 bases and 7 bases, there was a span of 9 bases. Germline V lookup: CDR1 SGHTA, CDR2 FQGNSA. The CDR3 contains 13 residues. The CDR3 coding sequence is TGTGCCAGCAGCTTAAGTCAGGGTAACACCATATATTTT. Translating it yields CASSLSQGNTIYF.

V and J are TRBV6-5 and TRBJ1-6; D is unclear. The CDR3 length is 17 residues. CDR1 is MNHEY, CDR2 SVGAGI, per germline. V dropped 0 bases and J dropped 3 bases, with 12 bases sitting between them. CDR3 protein: CASSYSPSRYYNSPLHF. The CDR3 region has the DNA TGTGCCAGCAGTTACTCACCAAGCCGATACTATAATTCACCCCTCCACTTT.

The chain has TRBV24-1 and TRBJ2-1; TRBD1 agrees at 12 bases. There are 17 residues in the CDR3. CDR1 is KGHDR, CDR2 SFDVKD, per germline. V dropped 4 bases and J dropped 10; count of bases not matched to a gene: 13. CDR3 protein: CATSDRGAGTGGFEQFF. CDR3 nucleotide sequence: TGTGCCACCAGTGACCGTGGCGCCGGGACAGGGGGCTTCGAGCAGTTCTTC.

About this clonotype itself: A much larger clone is a single base away; this may be a read error. The rearrangement links TRBV28 to TRBJ1-2, with 10 nucleotides matching TRBD1. Trimming cost V 6 bases and J 7 bases; bases outside gene matches: 11. The CDR3 runs to 15 residues. Per the germline V gene, CDR1 is MDHEN and CDR2 is SYDVKM. The chain's CDR3 is CASSSGGTGAPGYTF. In nucleotides, the CDR3 is TGTGCCAGCAGCTCGGGAGGGACAGGGGCTCCTGGCTACACCTTC.

This clonotype was seen a few times. The chain carries TRBV19 and TRBJ2-7; 8 bases fit TRBD2. The CDR3 has 14 amino acids. The germline CDR1 and CDR2 sequences are LNHDA and SQIVND (reference sequence). The ends lost 8 bases at V and 2 bases at J; junction bases unmatched: 8. The CDR3 coding sequence is TGTGCCAGTTCACTTACGGGACTAGCCTACGAGCAGTACTTC. It is translated as CASSLTGLAYEQYF. Full variable domain (rest looked up from reference TRBV19 and TRBJ2-7): DGGITQSPKYLFRKEGQNVTLSCEQNLNHDAMYWYRQDPGQGLRLIYYSQIVNDFQKGDIAEGYSVSREKKESFPLTVTSAQKNPTAFYLCASSLTGLAYEQYFGPGTRLTVT.

This clonotype was seen many times. The chain joins TRBV20-1 to TRBJ2-1; 10 nucleotides match TRBD1. The germline V gene encodes CDR1 DFQATT and CDR2 SNEGSKA (reference sequence). The CDR3 runs 13 residues. V was clipped by 8 bases and J by 5 bases; unmatched bases: 6. The CDR3 DNA sequence: TGCAGTTTCAAGGGACAGGGGAACAATGAGCAGTTCTTC. This gives the protein CSFKGQGNNEQFF.

In regard to this clonotype: A single base separates this from a much larger clone, so it may be a read error. The J gene is TRBJ2-3, the V gene TRBV20-1; D unresolved. Trimming cost V 1 base and J 0 bases, with 17 bases left between them. There are 17 residues in the CDR3. Per germline, CDR1 DFQATT and CDR2 SNEGSKA (reference sequence). CDR3 nucleotide sequence: TGCAGTGCTAGAGCTTTCGTAGGAGAGGCTAGCACAGATACGCAGTATTTT. Encoded protein: CSARAFVGEASTDTQYF.

This clonotype occurred a few times. The chain employs TRBV2 and TRBJ1-5; the match to TRBD1 covers 10 bases. The CDR3 is 15 residues long. Trimming at V came to 2 bases and at J to 7 bases, leaving 5 bases not matched to a gene. The V gene's germline CDR1 is SNHLY and CDR2 FYNNEI. CDR3 in amino acids: CASSEWDRGNQPQHF. DNA of the CDR3: TGTGCCAGCAGTGAATGGGACAGGGGAAACCAGCCCCAGCATTTT.

This clonotype occurred a few times. The V gene is TRBV30, the J gene TRBJ2-3; D is perhaps TRBD2 (5 bases). This CDR3 is built from 15 residues. Germline lookup yields CDR1 GTSNPN and CDR2 SVGIG (reference sequence). V dropped 2 bases and J dropped 2 bases, with 14 bases sitting between them. The CDR3 DNA reads TGTGCCTGGAGTTTTAGCGCCCCCACCACAGATACGCAGTATTTT. It is translated as CAWSFSAPTTDTQYF.

V gene TRBV7-9 combines with J gene TRBJ2-7; 10 positions match TRBD1. After removal of 5 bases from V and 5 bases from J, the junction contained 6 bases not matched to a gene. The CDR3 contains 14 residues. Germline CDR1 and CDR2: SEHNR and FQNEAQ (reference sequence). The DNA of the CDR3 is TGTGCCAGCAGCCTCCAGACAGGGGGCCACGAGCAGTACTTC. Protein sequence: CASSLQTGGHEQYF.

This clonotype was observed a few times. The rearrangement links TRBV30 to TRBJ1-2, with D tentatively TRBD1 (5 bases). This CDR3 has 14 residues. V lost 3 bases, J lost 4 bases, and 15 bases lay in between. CDR1 is GTSNPN and CDR2 is SVGIG in the germline V gene (reference sequence). The CDR3 nucleotides are TGTGCCTGGAGGGAAACAGGAACCTCCTATGGCTACACCTTC. This translates into CAWRETGTSYGYTF.

This chain connects TRBV14 to TRBJ2-7; maybe TRBD2 (5 bases). The CDR3 is 13 amino acids. V dropped 6 bases and J dropped 0 bases, with 9 bases sitting between them. Germline CDR1 and CDR2: SGHDN and FVKESK. The CDR3 DNA reads TGTGCCAGCAGATCCGGAGGCTCCTACGAGCAGTACTTC. Translating gives CASRSGGSYEQYF.

This clonotype was recorded many times. The rearrangement joins TRBV28 to TRBJ2-2; D might be TRBD2 (5 bases). CDR3 length: 13 residues. V lost 8 bases and J lost 6, with 13 bases in between. Germline assignment: CDR1 MDHEN and CDR2 SYDVKM. This CDR3 is CASALGVPGELFF. DNA of the CDR3: TGTGCCAGCGCTCTCGGGGTCCCCGGGGAGCTGTTTTTT.

At least ten counts were recorded for this clonotype. This chain uses TRBV28 with TRBJ2-1; 10 positions match TRBD2. V dropped 3 bases and J dropped 6; count of bases not matched to a gene: 8. The CDR3 length is 16 residues. CDR1 is MDHEN, CDR2 SYDVKM, per germline. For the CDR3, the DNA is TGTGCCAGCAGTTTTTCCGCTAGCGGGAGCTTCAATGAGCAGTTCTTC. The encoded protein is CASSFSASGSFNEQFF.

In this sample, this clonotype turned up many times. The chain carries TRBV7-8 and TRBJ2-7, with 8 bases that match TRBD2. The CDR3 extends over 16 amino acids. V shed 1 base and J 0 bases; nucleotides not matched to a gene: 5. Germline loops: CDR1 SGHVS, CDR2 FQNEAQ. CDR3 amino acids: CASSLGASGSSYEQYF. CDR3 bases: TGTGCCAGCAGCTTAGGTGCGAGCGGGAGCTCCTACGAGCAGTACTTC. Combining the CDR3 with reference TRBV7-8 and TRBJ2-7 gives the whole variable domain GAGVSQSPRYKVAKRGQDVALRCDPISGHVSLFWYQQALGQGPEFLTYFQNEAQLDKSGLPSDRFFAERPEGSVSTLKIQRTQQEDSAVYLCASSLGASGSSYEQYFGPGTRLTVT.

In the case of this clonotype: With a much larger clone just one base away, this may be a read error. This sequence joins TRBV2 and TRBJ1-1; D call uncertain. Trimming removed 4 bases at V and 5 bases at J, with 8 bases between. This CDR3 region has 12 residues. CDR1 is SNHLY, CDR2 FYNNEI, per germline. CDR3 loop: CASSAQVTEAFF. The CDR3 DNA reads as TGTGCCAGCAGTGCTCAGGTGACTGAAGCTTTCTTT.

This clonotype came up a few times. This sequence joins TRBV3-1 and TRBJ1-1; the D is unclear. The CDR3 covers 16 residues. The germline V gene encodes CDR1 LGHDT and CDR2 YNNKEL (reference sequence). V lost 0 bases to trimming and J lost 0 bases, with 11 bases between them. This CDR3 reads CASSQDPGRLNTEAFF. The CDR3, as DNA: TGTGCCAGCAGCCAAGATCCCGGACGGCTGAACACTGAAGCTTTCTTT.

This rearrangement joins TRBV6-1 to TRBJ2-7, with TRBD2 matching over 10 bases. Germline V gene sequence: CDR1 MNHNS, CDR2 SASEGT. V was pared by 6 bases and J by 2 bases, with 7 bases of the junction left unmatched. The CDR3 is made up of 15 amino acids. Here the CDR3 reads CASRPIAGGAYEQYF. The DNA of the CDR3 is TGTGCCAGCAGGCCTATAGCGGGAGGAGCCTACGAGCAGTACTTC.

This clonotype occurred many times. The chain has TRBV6-1 and TRBJ1-1; D might be TRBD1 (5 bases). V lost 6 bases and J 2 bases, leaving 25 bases between the germline ends. This CDR3 comprises 18 residues. From germline, CDR1 is MNHNS and CDR2 SASEGT. As DNA, the CDR3 is TGTGCCAGCAGCGCGACCTTTCTTGGGGGGGGTTTAAACACTGAAGCTTTCTTT. Translation: CASSATFLGGGLNTEAFF.

This rearrangement joins TRBV20-1 to TRBJ2-5; D possibly corresponds to TRBD2 (5 bases). V gave up 3 bases and J gave up 7 bases, with 21 bases separating them. This CDR3 contains 15 residues. Germline values: CDR1 DFQATT, CDR2 SNEGSKA (reference sequence). The CDR3 DNA reads TGCAGTGCTAGTGAGACTAAGGGCCTGGTAGGGACCCAGTACTTC. Its protein is CSASETKGLVGTQYF.

This clonotype was picked up a small number of times. This chain links TRBV6-1 with TRBJ2-3; D may match TRBD1 or TRBD2 (5 bases each). Per the germline V gene, CDR1 is MNHNS and CDR2 is SASEGT. This CDR3 has 14 residues. Deletions cut 6 bases from V and 2 bases from J, with 12 bases between. This CDR3 reads CASSIGATTDTQYF. Here the CDR3 DNA reads TGTGCCAGCAGCATCGGGGCGACCACAGATACGCAGTATTTT.

The chain uses TRBV24-1 and TRBJ2-5, with no clear D. The germline V gene has CDR1 KGHDR and CDR2 SFDVKD. The CDR3 covers 15 residues. The germline V and J ends were trimmed by 5 bases and 1 base, with 13 bases remaining between them. The CDR3 nucleotides are TGTGCCACCAGTGGCGGATTAAGCCTCCAAGAGACCCAGTACTTC. This encodes CATSGGLSLQETQYF.

The chain recombines TRBV7-9 with TRBJ1-4, with D possibly being TRBD1 (5 bases). The CDR3 loop spans 18 amino acids. Germline V gene data show CDR1 as SEHNR and CDR2 as FQNEAQ (reference sequence). The V end lost 5 bases, the J end lost 3 bases, and 22 bases lay between the germline ends. The CDR3 reads CASSHERGPKLSNEKLFF. The CDR3 nucleotides are TGTGCCAGCAGCCACGAAAGGGGACCAAAACTTTCTAATGAAAAACTGTTTTTT.

CDR3 amino acids: CASSMKGMNTEAFF. The CDR3 DNA is TGTGCCAGTAGTATGAAAGGTATGAACACTGAAGCTTTCTTT. The chain links TRBV19 to TRBJ1-1; no reliable D call. The CDR3 sequence is 14 residues long. V lost 3 bases, J lost 0 bases, and 8 bases lay in between. CDR1 LNHDA and CDR2 SQIVND come from the germline V gene (reference sequence). Supplemented by reference TRBV19 and TRBJ1-1, the full variable domain reads DGGITQSPKYLFRKEGQNVTLSCEQNLNHDAMYWYRQDPGQGLRLIYYSQIVNDFQKGDIAEGYSVSREKKESFPLTVTSAQKNPTAFYLCASSMKGMNTEAFFGQGTRLTVV.

The genes are TRBV10-3 and TRBJ1-6; 8 bases agree with TRBD1. Trimming removed 4 bases from V and 0 bases from J; junction bases left unmatched: 5. Germline CDR1 ENHRY, CDR2 SYGVKD. This CDR3 spans 17 amino acids. Here the CDR3 reads CAISATGGRSYNSPLHF. For the CDR3, the DNA is TGTGCCATCAGTGCCACAGGGGGGCGCTCCTATAATTCACCCCTCCACTTT.